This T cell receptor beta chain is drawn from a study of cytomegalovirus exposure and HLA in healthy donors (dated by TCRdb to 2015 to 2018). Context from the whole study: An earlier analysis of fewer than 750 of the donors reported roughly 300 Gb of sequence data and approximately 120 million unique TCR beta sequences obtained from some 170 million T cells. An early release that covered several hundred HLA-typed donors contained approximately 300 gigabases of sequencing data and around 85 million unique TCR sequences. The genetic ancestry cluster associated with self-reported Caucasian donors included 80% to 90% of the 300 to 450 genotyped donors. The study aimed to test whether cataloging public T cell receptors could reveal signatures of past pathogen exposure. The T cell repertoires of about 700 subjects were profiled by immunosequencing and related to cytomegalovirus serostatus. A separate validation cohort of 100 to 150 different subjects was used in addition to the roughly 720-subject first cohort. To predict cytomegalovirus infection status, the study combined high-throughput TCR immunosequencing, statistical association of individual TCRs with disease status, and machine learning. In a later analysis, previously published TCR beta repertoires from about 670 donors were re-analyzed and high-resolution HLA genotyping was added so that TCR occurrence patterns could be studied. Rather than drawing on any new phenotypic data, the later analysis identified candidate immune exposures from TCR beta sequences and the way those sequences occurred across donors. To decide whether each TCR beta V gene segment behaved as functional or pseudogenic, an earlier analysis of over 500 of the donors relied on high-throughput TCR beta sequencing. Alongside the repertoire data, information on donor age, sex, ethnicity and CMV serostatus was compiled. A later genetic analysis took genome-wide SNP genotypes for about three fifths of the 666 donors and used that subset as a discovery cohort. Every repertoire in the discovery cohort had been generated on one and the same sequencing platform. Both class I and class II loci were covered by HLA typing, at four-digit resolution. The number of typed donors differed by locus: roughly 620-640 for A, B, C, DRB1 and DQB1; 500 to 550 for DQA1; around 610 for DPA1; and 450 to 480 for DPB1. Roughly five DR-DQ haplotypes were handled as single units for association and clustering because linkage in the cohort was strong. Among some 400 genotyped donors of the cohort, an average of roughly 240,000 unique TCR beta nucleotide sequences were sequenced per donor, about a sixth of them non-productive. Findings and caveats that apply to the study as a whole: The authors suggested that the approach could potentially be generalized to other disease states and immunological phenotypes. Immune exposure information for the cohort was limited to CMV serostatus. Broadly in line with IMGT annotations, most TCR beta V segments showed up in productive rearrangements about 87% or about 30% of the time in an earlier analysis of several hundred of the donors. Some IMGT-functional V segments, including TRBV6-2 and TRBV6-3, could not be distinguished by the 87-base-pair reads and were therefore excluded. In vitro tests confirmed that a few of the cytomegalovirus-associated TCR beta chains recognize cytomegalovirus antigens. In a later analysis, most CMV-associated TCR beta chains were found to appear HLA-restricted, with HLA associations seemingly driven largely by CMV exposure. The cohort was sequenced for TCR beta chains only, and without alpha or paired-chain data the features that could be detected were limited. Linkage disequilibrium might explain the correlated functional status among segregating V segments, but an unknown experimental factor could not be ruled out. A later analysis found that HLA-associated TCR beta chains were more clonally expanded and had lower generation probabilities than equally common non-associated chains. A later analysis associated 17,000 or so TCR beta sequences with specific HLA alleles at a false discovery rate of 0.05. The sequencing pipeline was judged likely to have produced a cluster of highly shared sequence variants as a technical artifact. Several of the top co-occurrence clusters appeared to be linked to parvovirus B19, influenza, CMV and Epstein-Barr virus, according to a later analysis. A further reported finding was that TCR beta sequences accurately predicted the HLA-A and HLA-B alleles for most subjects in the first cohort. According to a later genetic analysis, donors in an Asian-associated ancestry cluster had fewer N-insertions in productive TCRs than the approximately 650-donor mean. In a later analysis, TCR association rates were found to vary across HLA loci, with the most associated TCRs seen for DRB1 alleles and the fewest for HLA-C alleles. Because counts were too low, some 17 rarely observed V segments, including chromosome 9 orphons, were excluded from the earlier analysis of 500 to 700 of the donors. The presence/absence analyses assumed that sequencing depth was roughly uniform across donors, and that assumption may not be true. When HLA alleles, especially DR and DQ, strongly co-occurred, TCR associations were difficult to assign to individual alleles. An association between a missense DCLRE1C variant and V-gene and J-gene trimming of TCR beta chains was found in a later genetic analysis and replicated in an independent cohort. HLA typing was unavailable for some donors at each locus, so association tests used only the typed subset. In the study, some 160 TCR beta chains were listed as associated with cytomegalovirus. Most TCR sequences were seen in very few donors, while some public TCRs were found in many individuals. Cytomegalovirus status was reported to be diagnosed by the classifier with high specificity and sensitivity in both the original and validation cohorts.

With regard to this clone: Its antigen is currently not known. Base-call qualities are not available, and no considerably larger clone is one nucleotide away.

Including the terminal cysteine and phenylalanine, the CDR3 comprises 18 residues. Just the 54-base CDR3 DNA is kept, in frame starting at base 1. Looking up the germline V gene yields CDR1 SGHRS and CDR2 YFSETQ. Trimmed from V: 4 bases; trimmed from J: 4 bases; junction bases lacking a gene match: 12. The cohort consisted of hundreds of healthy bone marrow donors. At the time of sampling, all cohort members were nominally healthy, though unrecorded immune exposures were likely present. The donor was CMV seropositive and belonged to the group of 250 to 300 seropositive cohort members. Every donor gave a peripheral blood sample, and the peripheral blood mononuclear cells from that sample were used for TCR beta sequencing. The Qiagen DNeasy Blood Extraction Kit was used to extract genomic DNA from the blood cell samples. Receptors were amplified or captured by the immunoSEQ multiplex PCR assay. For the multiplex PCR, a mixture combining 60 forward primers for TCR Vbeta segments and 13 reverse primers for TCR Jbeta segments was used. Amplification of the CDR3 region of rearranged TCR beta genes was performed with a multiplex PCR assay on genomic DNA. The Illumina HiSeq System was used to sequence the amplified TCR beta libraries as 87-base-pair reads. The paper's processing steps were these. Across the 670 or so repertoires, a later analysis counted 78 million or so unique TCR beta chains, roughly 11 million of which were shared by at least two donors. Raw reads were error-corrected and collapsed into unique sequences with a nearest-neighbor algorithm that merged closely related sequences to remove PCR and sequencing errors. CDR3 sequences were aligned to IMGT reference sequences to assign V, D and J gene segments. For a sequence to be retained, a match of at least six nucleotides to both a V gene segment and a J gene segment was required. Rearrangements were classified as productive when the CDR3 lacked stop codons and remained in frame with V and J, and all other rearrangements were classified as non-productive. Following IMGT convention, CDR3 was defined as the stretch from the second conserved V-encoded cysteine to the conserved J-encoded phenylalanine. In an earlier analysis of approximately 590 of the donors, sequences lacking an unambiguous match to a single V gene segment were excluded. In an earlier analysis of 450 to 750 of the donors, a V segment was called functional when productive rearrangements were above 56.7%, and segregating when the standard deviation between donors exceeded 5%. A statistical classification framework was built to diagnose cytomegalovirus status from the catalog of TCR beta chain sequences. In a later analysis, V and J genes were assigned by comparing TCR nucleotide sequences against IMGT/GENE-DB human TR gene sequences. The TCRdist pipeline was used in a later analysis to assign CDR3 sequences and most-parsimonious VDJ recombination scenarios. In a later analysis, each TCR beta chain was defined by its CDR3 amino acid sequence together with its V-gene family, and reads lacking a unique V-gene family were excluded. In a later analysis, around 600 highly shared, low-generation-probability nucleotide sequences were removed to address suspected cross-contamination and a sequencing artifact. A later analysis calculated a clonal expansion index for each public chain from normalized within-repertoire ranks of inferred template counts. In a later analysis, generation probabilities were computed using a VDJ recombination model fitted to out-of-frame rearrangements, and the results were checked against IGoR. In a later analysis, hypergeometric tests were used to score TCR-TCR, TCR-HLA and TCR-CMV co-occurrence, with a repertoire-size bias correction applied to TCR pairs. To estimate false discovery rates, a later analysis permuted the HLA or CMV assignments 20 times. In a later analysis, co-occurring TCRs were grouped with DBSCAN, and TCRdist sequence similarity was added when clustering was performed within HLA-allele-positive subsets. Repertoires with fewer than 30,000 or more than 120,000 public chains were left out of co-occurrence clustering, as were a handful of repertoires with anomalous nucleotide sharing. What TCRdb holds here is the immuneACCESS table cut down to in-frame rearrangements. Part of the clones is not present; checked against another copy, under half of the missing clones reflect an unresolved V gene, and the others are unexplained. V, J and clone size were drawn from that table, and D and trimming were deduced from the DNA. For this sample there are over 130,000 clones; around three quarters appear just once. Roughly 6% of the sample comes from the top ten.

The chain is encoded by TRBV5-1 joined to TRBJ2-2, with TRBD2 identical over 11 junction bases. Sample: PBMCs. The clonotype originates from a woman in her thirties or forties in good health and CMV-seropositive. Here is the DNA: TGCGCCAGCAGCAAAACACTACTAGCGGGAGTAGGCACCGGGGAGCTGTTTTTT. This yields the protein CASSKTLLAGVGTGELFF.